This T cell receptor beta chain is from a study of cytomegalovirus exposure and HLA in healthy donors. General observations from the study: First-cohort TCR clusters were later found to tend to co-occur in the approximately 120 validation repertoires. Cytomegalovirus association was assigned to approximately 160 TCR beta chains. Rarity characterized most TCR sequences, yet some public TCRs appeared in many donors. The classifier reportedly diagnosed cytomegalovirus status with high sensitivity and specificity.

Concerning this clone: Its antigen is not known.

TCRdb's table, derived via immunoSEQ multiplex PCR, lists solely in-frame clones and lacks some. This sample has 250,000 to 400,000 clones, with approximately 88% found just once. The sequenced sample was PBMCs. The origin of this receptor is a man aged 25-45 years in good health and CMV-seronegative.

CDR3 loop: CATKISGDAYEQYF. CDR3 nucleotide sequence: TGTGCCACCAAAATAAGCGGGGACGCCTACGAGCAGTACTTC. The chain uses TRBV15 and TRBJ2-7, with TRBD2 identical over 7 bases. Germline V gene sequence: CDR1 LNHNV, CDR2 YYDKDF (reference sequence). V shed 7 bases and J 2 bases; nucleotides not matched to a gene: 8. The CDR3 runs 14 residues. The whole variable domain, remainder taken from reference TRBV15 and TRBJ2-7, is DAMVIQNPRYQVTQFGKPVTLSCSQTLNHNVMYWYQQKSSQAPKLLFHYYDKDFNNEADTPDNFQSRRPNTSFCFLDIRSPGLGDTAMYLCATKISGDAYEQYFGPGTRLTVT.